This T cell receptor (beta chain) stems from a study of blood T cell repertoires in COVID-19. The CDR3 runs to 12 residues. V lost 5 bases and J 11 bases, leaving 15 bases between the germline ends. Germline loops: CDR1 MNHNY, CDR2 SVGAGI (reference sequence). Two consecutive negative NP/OP PCR tests, clearance, or resolved symptoms defined Cohort 3 recovery. Original handling: Amplification of reference gene primers provided the estimated nucleated cell counts. The protocol was immunoSEQ multiplex PCR, while the TCRdb copy is restricted to in-frame clones and leaves out a portion. V, J and clone size reflect that table, while D and trimming were determined from the DNA. The sample has about 240,000 clones; approximately 90% are singletons.

The sample was PBMCs or T cells enriched from blood (not recorded which). The chain joins TRBV6-6 to TRBJ1-1, with D possibly being TRBD1 (6 bases). This sequence originates from a woman aged 30 to 39 who had recovered from COVID-19. In DNA, the CDR3 is TGTGCCAGCAGTCCACAGGGAAAGGTGGCTTTCTTT. This sequence encodes CASSPQGKVAFF.